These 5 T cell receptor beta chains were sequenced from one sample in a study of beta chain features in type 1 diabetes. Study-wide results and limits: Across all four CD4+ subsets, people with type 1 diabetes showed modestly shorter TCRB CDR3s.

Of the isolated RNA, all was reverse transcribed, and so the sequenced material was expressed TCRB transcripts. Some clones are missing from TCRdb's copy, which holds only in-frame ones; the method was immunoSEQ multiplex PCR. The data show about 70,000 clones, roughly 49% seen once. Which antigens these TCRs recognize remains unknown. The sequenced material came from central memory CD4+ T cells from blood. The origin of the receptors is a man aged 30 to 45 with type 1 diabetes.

This CDR3 reads CASSPGQTTEAFF. DNA of the CDR3: TGTGCCAGCAGCCCGGGACAGACCACTGAAGCTTTCTTT. V and J are TRBV7-2 and TRBJ1-1; 7 bases agree with TRBD1. Germline lookup yields CDR1 SGHTA and CDR2 FQGNSA. The CDR3 is made up of 13 amino acids. V trimming: 5 bases; J trimming: 4 bases; junction bases outside the gene matches: 4.

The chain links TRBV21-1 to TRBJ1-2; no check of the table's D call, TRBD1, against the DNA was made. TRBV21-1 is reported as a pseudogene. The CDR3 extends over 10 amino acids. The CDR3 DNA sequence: TGTGCCAGCAGCCCCAATGGCTACACCTTC. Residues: CASSPNGYTF.

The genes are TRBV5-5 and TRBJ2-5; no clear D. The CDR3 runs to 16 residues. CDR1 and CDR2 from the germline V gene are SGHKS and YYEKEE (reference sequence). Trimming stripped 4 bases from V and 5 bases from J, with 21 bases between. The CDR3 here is CASSVSYSAMLETQYF. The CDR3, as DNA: TGTGCCAGCAGCGTTTCGTACAGTGCTATGTTGGAGACCCAGTACTTC.

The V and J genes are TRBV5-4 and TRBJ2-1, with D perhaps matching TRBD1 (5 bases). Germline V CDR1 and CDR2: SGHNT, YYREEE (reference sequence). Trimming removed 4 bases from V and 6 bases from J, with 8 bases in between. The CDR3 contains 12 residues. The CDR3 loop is CASSHRGNEQFF. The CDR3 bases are TGTGCCAGCAGCCATAGGGGCAATGAGCAGTTCTTC. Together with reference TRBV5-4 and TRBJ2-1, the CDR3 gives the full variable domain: ETGVTQSPTHLIKTRGQQVTLRCSSQSGHNTVSWYQQALGQGPQFIFQYYREEENGRGNFPPRFSGLQFPNYSSELNVNALELDDSALYLCASSHRGNEQFFGPGTRLTVL.

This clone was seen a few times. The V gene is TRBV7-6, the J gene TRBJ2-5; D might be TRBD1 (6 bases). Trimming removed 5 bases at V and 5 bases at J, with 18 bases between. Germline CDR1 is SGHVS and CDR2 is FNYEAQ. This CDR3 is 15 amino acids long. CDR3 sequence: CASSITQGPGETQYF. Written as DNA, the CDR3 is TGTGCCAGCAGCATAACACAGGGACCCGGGGAGACCCAGTACTTC.